One and the same sample provided the 21 T cell receptor beta chains below, sequenced in a study of T cells in Graves' hyperthyroidism and ophthalmopathy. Amplification of TCR beta CDR3 regions was performed using RNA transcripts as template. The TCR CDR3 first-round RT-PCR relied on the HTBI primer set. TCRdb recomputed calls from the multiplex PCR reads with MiXCR, one row per CDR3 protein. The data hold 300,000 to 350,000 distinct CDR3 sequences, with around 20% observed a single time. The source material was blood. The source of these receptors is a woman aged 45-59 years with Graves' hyperthyroidism.

This clonotype appeared a few times. The gene calls are TRBV30 and TRBJ2-7; 8 nucleotides match TRBD1. This CDR3 contains 11 residues. Germline assignment: CDR1 GTSNPN and CDR2 SVGIG (reference sequence). The V segment lost 4 bases and the J segment 9 bases; nucleotides outside the gene matches: 5. The CDR3 loop is CAWTGGGGQYF. The CDR3 DNA is TGTGCCTGGACAGGGGGCGGAGGGCAGTACTTC.

This clonotype was picked up many times. This sequence joins TRBV11-2 and TRBJ2-7; D ambiguous. The V gene lost 1 base and the J gene lost 1 base, with 11 bases spanning the gap. The CDR3 has 15 amino acids. Germline CDR1 and CDR2: SGHAT and FQNNGV. CDR3 protein: CASSLALGGSYEQYF. The CDR3 DNA sequence: TGTGCCAGCAGCTTAGCCCTAGGCGGATCCTACGAGCAGTACTTC.

In its sample, this clonotype was seen many times. The rearrangement links TRBV20-1 to TRBJ2-1; 11 bases agree with TRBD2. The CDR3 length is 15 residues. Trimming removed 6 bases from V and 4 bases from J; junction bases left unmatched: 8. Per germline, CDR1 DFQATT and CDR2 SNEGSKA (reference sequence). The CDR3 here is CSAPRLAGRYNEQFF. The CDR3, as DNA: TGCAGTGCCCCAAGACTAGCGGGACGGTACAATGAGCAGTTCTTC.

This clonotype was counted ten times or more. This chain uses TRBV10-3 with TRBJ2-3; TRBD1 matches at 7 bases. The V gene's germline CDR1 is ENHRY and CDR2 SYGVKD. This CDR3 region has 17 residues. V dropped 6 bases and J dropped 0; count of bases not matched to a gene: 12. The CDR3 is CAISLVTGTASTDTQYF. CDR3 coding DNA: TGTGCCATCAGCCTAGTTACGGGGACAGCAAGCACAGATACGCAGTATTTT.

Concerning this clonotype itself: One end of the junction fails to match germline, which may point to a read error. The genes are TRBV20-1 and TRBJ2-7; TRBD2 aligns across 7 bases. The CDR3 contains 14 residues. Germline V CDR1 and CDR2: DFQATT, SNEGSKA (reference sequence). CDR3 nucleotide sequence: TGCAGTGCGAGAGGCAGGGACTACTCCTACGAGCAGTACTTC. Translated: CSARGRDYSYEQYF.

The chain recombines TRBV2 with TRBJ2-1; TRBD2 agrees at 8 bases. There are 15 residues in the CDR3. CDR1 is SNHLY, CDR2 FYNNEI, per germline. The V and J ends lost 3 bases and 10 bases, in that order; junction bases with no gene match: 11. The CDR3 sequence is CASSELAGGDREQFF. Here the CDR3 DNA reads TGTGCCAGCAGTGAGTTGGCGGGGGGCGACCGGGAGCAGTTCTTC.

V gene TRBV6-5 combines with J gene TRBJ1-5, with no clear D. The CDR3 contains 15 residues. Germline CDR1 reads MNHEY; CDR2 reads SVGAGI. V shed 0 bases and J shed 2 bases, with 8 bases lying between them. The CDR3 spells CASSYSFRGNQPQHF. CDR3 DNA sequence: TGTGCCAGCAGTTACTCGTTCCGGGGCAATCAGCCCCAGCATTTT.

J is TRBJ1-3 and V is TRBV9, with D tentatively TRBD1 (6 bases). The V end lost 3 bases, the J end lost 0 bases, and 13 bases lay between the germline ends. The CDR3 covers 16 residues. Germline values: CDR1 SGDLS, CDR2 YYNGEE. The CDR3 is CASSAAGTHSGNTIYF. The DNA for the CDR3 is TGTGCCAGCAGCGCCGCCGGGACACACTCTGGAAACACCATATATTTT.

A few counts support this clonotype. V gene TRBV27 combines with J gene TRBJ2-1; TRBD1 is a possible D gene (6 bases). This CDR3 is built from 16 residues. V shed 4 bases and J shed 4 bases, with 17 bases lying between them. CDR1 and CDR2 (germline): MNHEY, SMNVEV (reference sequence). CDR3 in amino acids: CASSYGGQYIYNEQFF. The CDR3 DNA reads TGTGCCAGCAGTTACGGAGGACAGTATATATACAATGAGCAGTTCTTC.

In this sample, this clonotype turned up many times. J is TRBJ2-7 and V is TRBV7-9; weak D call: TRBD2 (6 bases). CDR1 and CDR2 (germline): SEHNR, FQNEAQ (reference sequence). CDR3 size: 14 residues. Trimming shortened V by 3 bases and J by 0 bases, and 9 bases separated the two germline ends. For the CDR3, the DNA is TGTGCCAGCAGCTTCCGGGAGACCTCCTACGAGCAGTACTTC. Protein sequence: CASSFRETSYEQYF.

Ten or more counts support this clonotype. J is TRBJ2-2 and V is TRBV27; D call uncertain. V lost 3 bases and J 4 bases, leaving 3 bases between the germline ends. Germline assignment: CDR1 MNHEY and CDR2 SMNVEV (reference sequence). The CDR3 is 12 residues long. CDR3 in amino acids: CASSFSTGELFF. The CDR3, as DNA: TGTGCCAGCAGTTTCTCCACCGGGGAGCTGTTTTTT.

At least ten counts were recorded for this clonotype. An end of the junction does not agree with germline; a read error may underlie this. This chain links TRBV5-6 with TRBJ1-1; 10 nucleotides line up with TRBD1. This CDR3 spans 17 amino acids. Germline CDR1 is SGHDT and CDR2 is YYEEEE. As DNA, the CDR3 is TGTGCCGGCAGCTCGAGGGTGACAGGGGGCCTGAACACTGAAGCTTTCTTT. It codes for CAGSSRVTGGLNTEAFF.

As for this clonotype: One end of the junction varies from germline; a read error may be responsible. The CDR3 here is CASSSAPTGLADTQYF. In DNA form, the CDR3 reads TGCGCCAGCAGTTCCGCCCCGACAGGTTTGGCAGATACGCAGTATTTT. This chain connects TRBV2 to TRBJ2-3; D might be TRBD1 (6 bases). The germline gives CDR1 SNHLY, CDR2 FYNNEI. The CDR3 runs to 16 residues.

The sample holds a few counts of this clonotype. The chain carries TRBV28 and TRBJ1-6, with unresolved D. CDR1 is MDHEN and CDR2 is SYDVKM in the germline V gene. Trimming removed 5 bases from V and 6 bases from J, with 14 bases in between. The length of the CDR3 is 15 residues. The chain's CDR3 is CASSKPGSLNSPLHF. The DNA for the CDR3 is TGTGCCAGCAGTAAACCGGGATCCCTTAATTCACCCCTCCACTTT.

This clonotype was seen a few times. The chain is built from TRBV7-9 and TRBJ2-7; D perhaps matches TRBD2 (5 bases). The CDR3 totals 15 residues. V lost 5 bases, J lost 2 bases, and 16 bases lay in between. The germline V gene has CDR1 SEHNR and CDR2 FQNEAQ (reference sequence). The CDR3 reads CASSPLSASPYEQYF. The CDR3 DNA is TGTGCCAGCAGCCCCCTGAGCGCTAGCCCCTACGAGCAGTACTTC.

This clonotype was seen more than once but under ten times. The V gene is TRBV6-6, the J gene TRBJ1-1; 7 bases match TRBD1. The germline V gene has CDR1 MNHNY and CDR2 SVGAGI (reference sequence). V was pared by 2 bases and J by 1 base, with 10 bases of the junction left unmatched. The CDR3 has 17 amino acids. Here the CDR3 reads CASSYDLQGLRNTEAFF. The CDR3 DNA sequence: TGTGCCAGCAGTTACGACTTACAGGGGTTAAGGAACACTGAAGCTTTCTTT.

In nucleotides, the CDR3 is TGTGCCAGCAGTTACACCTTACAGGGGGCGCAGAATTCACCCCTCCACTTT. Translating it yields CASSYTLQGAQNSPLHF. The chain has TRBV6-2 or TRBV6-3 and TRBJ1-6, with 9 nucleotides matching TRBD1. The CDR3 consists of 17 residues. Losses at the gene ends were 2 bases for V and 7 bases for J; bases not matched to a gene: 9. Germline assignment: CDR1 MNHEY and CDR2 SVGEGT.

The chain couples TRBV7-9 to TRBJ1-2; no clear D. Germline V gene data show CDR1 as SEHNR and CDR2 as FQNEAQ (reference sequence). V was clipped by 1 base and J by 4 bases, with 13 bases between them. The CDR3 runs 15 residues. CDR3 coding DNA: TGTGCCAGCAGCTTAGACACCCCGGTACTCTATGGCTACACCTTC. The encoded protein is CASSLDTPVLYGYTF.

The CDR3 sequence: CASSILAGGLTDTQYF. CDR3 DNA sequence: TGTGCCAGTAGTATTCTGGCGGGGGGACTCACAGATACGCAGTATTTT. This chain uses TRBV19 with TRBJ2-3; 8 bases map to TRBD2. With 3 bases clipped from V and 2 bases from J, the junction kept 7 bases outside the gene matches. The CDR3 spans 16 residues. Germline CDR1 is LNHDA and CDR2 is SQIVND (reference sequence).

J is TRBJ2-5 and V is TRBV5-1; TRBD2 agrees at 8 bases. Germline V gives CDR1 SGHRS, CDR2 YFSETQ. Trimming removed 4 bases from V and 4 bases from J; junction bases left unmatched: 9. The CDR3 runs 15 residues. The CDR3 DNA follows: TGCGCCAGCAGCCCAGATGGGACTAGGCTAGAGACCCAGTACTTC. This sequence encodes CASSPDGTRLETQYF.

This rearrangement joins TRBV5-6 to TRBJ1-1; no definite D call. Trimming took off 2 bases at V and 6 bases at J, with 8 bases between the two ends. The CDR3 spans 12 residues. Germline values: CDR1 SGHDT, CDR2 YYEEEE. The CDR3 DNA reads TGTGCCAGCAGCTTTTTGTTGTCTGAAGCTTTCTTT. This translates into CASSFLLSEAFF.